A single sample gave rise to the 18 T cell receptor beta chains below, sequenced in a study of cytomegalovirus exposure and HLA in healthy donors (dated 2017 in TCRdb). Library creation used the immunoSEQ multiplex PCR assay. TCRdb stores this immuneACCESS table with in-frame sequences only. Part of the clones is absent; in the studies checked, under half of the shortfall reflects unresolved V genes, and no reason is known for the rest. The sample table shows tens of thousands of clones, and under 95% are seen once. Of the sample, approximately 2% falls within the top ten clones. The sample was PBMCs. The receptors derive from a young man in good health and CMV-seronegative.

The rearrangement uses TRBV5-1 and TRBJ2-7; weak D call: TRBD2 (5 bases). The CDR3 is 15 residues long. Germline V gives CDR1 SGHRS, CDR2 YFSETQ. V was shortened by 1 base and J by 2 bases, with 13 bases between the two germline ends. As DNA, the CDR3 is TGCGCCAGCAGCTTGAGACTACGAAATCCCTACGAGCAGTACTTC. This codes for CASSLRLRNPYEQYF.

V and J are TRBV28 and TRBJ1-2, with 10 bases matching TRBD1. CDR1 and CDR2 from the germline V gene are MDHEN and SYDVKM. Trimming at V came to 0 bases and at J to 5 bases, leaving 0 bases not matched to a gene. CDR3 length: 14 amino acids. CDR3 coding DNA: TGTGCCAGCAGTTTATGGGACAGGGGGTATGGCTACACCTTC. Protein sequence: CASSLWDRGYGYTF.

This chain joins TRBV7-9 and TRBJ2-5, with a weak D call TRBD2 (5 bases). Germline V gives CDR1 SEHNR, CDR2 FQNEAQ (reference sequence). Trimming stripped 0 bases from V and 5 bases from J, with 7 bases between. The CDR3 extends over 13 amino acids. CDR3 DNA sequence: TGTGCCAGCAGCTTAGCGGAGGTGGAGACCCAGTACTTC. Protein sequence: CASSLAEVETQYF.

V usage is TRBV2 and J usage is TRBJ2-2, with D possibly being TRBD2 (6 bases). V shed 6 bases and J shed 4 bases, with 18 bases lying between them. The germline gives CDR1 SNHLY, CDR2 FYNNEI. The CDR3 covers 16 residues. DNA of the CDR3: TGTGCCAGCAGCCAGAGTGCGGGGAGTTCCACCGGGGAGCTGTTTTTT. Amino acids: CASSQSAGSSTGELFF.

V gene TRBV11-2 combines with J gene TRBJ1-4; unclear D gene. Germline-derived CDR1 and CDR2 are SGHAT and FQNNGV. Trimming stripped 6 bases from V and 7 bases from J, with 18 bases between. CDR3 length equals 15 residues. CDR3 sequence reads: CASSTNRALSEKLFF. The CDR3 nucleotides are TGTGCCAGCAGTACCAACCGCGCGTTAAGTGAAAAACTGTTTTTT. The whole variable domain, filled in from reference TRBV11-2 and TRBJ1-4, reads EAGVAQSPRYKIIEKRQSVAFWCNPISGHATLYWYQQILGQGPKLLIQFQNNGVVDDSQLPKDRFSAERLKGVDSTLKIQPAKLEDSAVYLCASSTNRALSEKLFFGSGTQLSVL.

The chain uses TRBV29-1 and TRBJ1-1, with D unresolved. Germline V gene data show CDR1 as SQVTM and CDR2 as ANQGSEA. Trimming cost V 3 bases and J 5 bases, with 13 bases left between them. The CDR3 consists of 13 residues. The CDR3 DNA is TGCAGCGTTGACAGGTTTTCGGGGACTGAAGCTTTCTTT. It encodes CSVDRFSGTEAFF.

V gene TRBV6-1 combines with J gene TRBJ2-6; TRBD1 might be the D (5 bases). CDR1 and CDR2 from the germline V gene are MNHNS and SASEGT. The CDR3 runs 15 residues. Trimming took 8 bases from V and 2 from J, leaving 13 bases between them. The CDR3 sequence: CASGPQGAGANVLTF. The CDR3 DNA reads TGTGCCAGCGGACCCCAGGGCGCTGGGGCCAACGTCCTGACTTTC.

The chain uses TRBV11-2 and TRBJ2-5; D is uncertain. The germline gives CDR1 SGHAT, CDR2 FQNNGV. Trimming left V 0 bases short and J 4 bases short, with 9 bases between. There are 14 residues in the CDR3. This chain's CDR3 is CASSLDLTGETQYF. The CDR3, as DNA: TGTGCCAGCAGCTTAGATCTGACTGGAGAGACCCAGTACTTC. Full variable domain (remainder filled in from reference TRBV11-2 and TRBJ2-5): EAGVAQSPRYKIIEKRQSVAFWCNPISGHATLYWYQQILGQGPKLLIQFQNNGVVDDSQLPKDRFSAERLKGVDSTLKIQPAKLEDSAVYLCASSLDLTGETQYFGPGTRLLVL.

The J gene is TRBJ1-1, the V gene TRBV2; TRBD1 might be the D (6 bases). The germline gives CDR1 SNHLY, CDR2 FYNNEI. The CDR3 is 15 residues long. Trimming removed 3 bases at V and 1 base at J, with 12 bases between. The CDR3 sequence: CASSDVQGQNTEAFF. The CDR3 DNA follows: TGTGCCAGCAGTGATGTCCAGGGACAGAACACTGAAGCTTTCTTT.

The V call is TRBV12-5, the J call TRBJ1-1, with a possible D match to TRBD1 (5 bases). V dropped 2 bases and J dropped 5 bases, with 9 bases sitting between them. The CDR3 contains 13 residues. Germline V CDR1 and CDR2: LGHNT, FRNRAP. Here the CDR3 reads CASGLTGETEAFF. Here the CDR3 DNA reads TGTGCTAGTGGTTTGACGGGGGAGACTGAAGCTTTCTTT.

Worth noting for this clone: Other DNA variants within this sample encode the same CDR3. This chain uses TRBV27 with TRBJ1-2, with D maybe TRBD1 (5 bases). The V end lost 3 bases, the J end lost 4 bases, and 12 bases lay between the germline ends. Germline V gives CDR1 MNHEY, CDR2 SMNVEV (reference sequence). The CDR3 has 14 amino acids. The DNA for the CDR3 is TGTGCCAGCAGTTTCGGGCAGGGAATCTATGGCTACACCTTC. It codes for CASSFGQGIYGYTF.

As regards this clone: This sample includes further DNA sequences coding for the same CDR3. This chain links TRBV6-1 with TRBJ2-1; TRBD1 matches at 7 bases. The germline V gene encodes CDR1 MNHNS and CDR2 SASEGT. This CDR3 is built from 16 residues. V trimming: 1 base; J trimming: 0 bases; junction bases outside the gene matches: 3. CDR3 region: CASSEEAGGSYNEQFF. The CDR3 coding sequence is TGTGCCAGCAGTGAAGAGGCAGGGGGCTCCTACAATGAGCAGTTCTTC.

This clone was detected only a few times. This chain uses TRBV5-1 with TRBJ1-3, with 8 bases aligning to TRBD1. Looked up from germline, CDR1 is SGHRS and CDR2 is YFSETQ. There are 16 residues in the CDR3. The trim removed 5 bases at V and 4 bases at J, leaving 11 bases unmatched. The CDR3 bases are TGCGCCAGCAGTTTTGCCGGACAGGGTCCCGGAAACACCATATATTTT. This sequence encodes CASSFAGQGPGNTIYF.

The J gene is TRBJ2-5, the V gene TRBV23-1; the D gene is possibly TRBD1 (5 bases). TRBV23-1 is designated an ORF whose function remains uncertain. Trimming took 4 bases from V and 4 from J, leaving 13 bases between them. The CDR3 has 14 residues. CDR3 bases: TGCGCCAGCAGTCGTTGGCAGGGATCAGAGACCCAGTACTTC. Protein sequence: CASSRWQGSETQYF.

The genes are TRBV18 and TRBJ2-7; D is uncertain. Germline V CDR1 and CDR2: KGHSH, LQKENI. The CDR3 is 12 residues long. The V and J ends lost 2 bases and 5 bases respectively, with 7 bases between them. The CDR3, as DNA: TGTGCCAGCTCACCAGACTCACACGAGCAGTACTTC. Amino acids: CASSPDSHEQYF.

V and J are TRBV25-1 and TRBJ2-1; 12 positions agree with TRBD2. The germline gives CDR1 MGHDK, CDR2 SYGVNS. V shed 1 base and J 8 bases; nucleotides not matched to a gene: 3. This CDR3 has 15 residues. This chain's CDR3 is CASSELRLAGDEQFF. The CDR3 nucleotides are TGTGCCAGCAGTGAATTGAGACTAGCGGGAGATGAGCAGTTCTTC.

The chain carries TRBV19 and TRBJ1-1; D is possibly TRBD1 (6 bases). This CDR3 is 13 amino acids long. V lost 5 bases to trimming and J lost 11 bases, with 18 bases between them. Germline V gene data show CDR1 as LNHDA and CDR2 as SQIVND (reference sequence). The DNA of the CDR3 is TGTGCCAGTAGTCCTCAACAGGGTGGGGACGCTTTCTTT. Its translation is CASSPQQGGDAFF. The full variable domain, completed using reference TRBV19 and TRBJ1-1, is DGGITQSPKYLFRKEGQNVTLSCEQNLNHDAMYWYRQDPGQGLRLIYYSQIVNDFQKGDIAEGYSVSREKKESFPLTVTSAQKNPTAFYLCASSPQQGGDAFFGQGTRLTVV.

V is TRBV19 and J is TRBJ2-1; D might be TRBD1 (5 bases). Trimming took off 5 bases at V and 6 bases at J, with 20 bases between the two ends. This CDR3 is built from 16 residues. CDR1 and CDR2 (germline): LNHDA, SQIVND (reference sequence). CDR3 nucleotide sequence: TGTGCCAGTAGTGGAAGAACAGGCTCCCCTCGCAATGAGCAGTTCTTC. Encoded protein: CASSGRTGSPRNEQFF.